The rows below give T cell receptor beta chains drawn from one sample of a study of T cell changes during pregnancy in multiple sclerosis. Sequenced by immunoSEQ multiplex PCR; TCRdb stores in-frame clones only, minus some. The sample consists of 90,000 to 120,000 clones, roughly 90% of them appearing once. The sequencing here drew on peripheral blood, taken after pregnancy. The origin of the receptors is a female donor with multiple sclerosis, enrolled in a pregnancy study. CDR3s include the opening cysteine and the closing phenylalanine or tryptophan. The D gene is left open where the match is weak. For some rows the clone size is stated as once, few or many, or as a class when expanded; others skip it.

J	V	D	size	CDR3	DNA
TRBJ1-3	TRBV5-6	.	.	CASSFRLLSGNGNTIYF	TGTGCCAGCAGCTTTCGGCTCCTTTCGGGGAATGGAAACACCATATATTTT
TRBJ2-7	TRBV6-1	TRBD2	.	CAIQTSGVYEQYF	TGTGCCATACAGACTAGCGGGGTATACGAGCAGTACTTC
TRBJ2-7	TRBV4-2	TRBD1	.	CASSQVGTANEQYF	TGTGCCAGCAGCCAAGTTGGGACAGCAAACGAGCAGTACTTC
TRBJ2-1	TRBV9	TRBD1	.	CASSDGTGIKNEQFF	TGTGCCAGCAGCGACGGGACAGGGATAAAAAATGAGCAGTTCTTC
TRBJ2-5	TRBV2	.	.	CASTQETQYF	TGTGCCAGCACTCAAGAGACCCAGTACTTC
TRBJ2-2	TRBV4-2	TRBD2	.	CASSRTRGGNTGELFF	TGTGCCAGCAGCCGAACCCGGGGGGGGAACACCGGGGAGCTGTTTTTT
TRBJ1-6	TRBV6-6	TRBD1	.	CASSKRGQDNSPLHF	TGTGCCAGCAGTAAAAGGGGGCAAGATAATTCACCCCTCCACTTT
TRBJ2-2	TRBV5-4	.	.	CASSLDSLVSTGELFF	TGTGCCAGCAGCTTGGACTCACTCGTTTCTACCGGGGAGCTGTTTTTT
TRBJ2-3	TRBV19	.	once	CASRGRIGGPDTQYF	TGTGCCAGCAGAGGACGTATCGGGGGTCCAGATACGCAGTATTTT
TRBJ1-5	TRBV6-6	TRBD1	.	CASSDLQGNQPQHF	TGTGCCAGCAGTGACCTACAGGGGAATCAGCCCCAGCATTTT
TRBJ1-4	TRBV5-1	.	.	CASSHTRGDEKLFF	TGCGCCAGCAGCCACACGCGGGGGGATGAAAAACTGTTTTTT
TRBJ1-2	TRBV2	.	.	CASRTVGPYGYTF	TGTGCCAGCAGGACAGTGGGGCCTTATGGCTACACCTTC
TRBJ2-6	TRBV4-2	TRBD2	.	CASSQGSSGGAGGANVLTF	TGTGCCAGCAGCCAGGGTTCTAGCGGGGGGGCCGGTGGGGCCAACGTCCTGACTTTC
TRBJ1-4	TRBV5-1	.	.	CASSLLPTRGEKLFF	TGCGCCAGCAGCTTACTCCCAACCCGAGGGGAAAAACTGTTTTTT
TRBJ2-3	TRBV6-5	.	.	CASSYSSGYTDTQYF	TGTGCCAGCAGTTACTCGAGCGGGTACACAGATACGCAGTATTTT
TRBJ2-1	TRBV7-2	TRBD2	.	CASSRLAGVLQSSYNEQFF	TGTGCCAGCAGCCGACTAGCGGGGGTCCTCCAGAGCTCCTACAATGAGCAGTTCTTC
TRBJ2-7	TRBV13	TRBD1	.	CASSVGQAYEQYF	TGTGCCAGCAGCGTCGGACAGGCGTACGAGCAGTACTTC
TRBJ2-5	TRBV6-6	.	.	CASQWAGSGQETQYF	TGTGCCAGCCAGTGGGCGGGATCGGGCCAAGAGACCCAGTACTTC
TRBJ1-1	TRBV5-1	.	.	CASSQTGTNTEAFF	TGCGCCAGCAGCCAAACGGGTACAAACACTGAAGCTTTCTTT
TRBJ2-1	TRBV5-1	.	.	CASRTLQGINEQFF	TGCGCCAGCAGGACCTTACAGGGAATAAATGAGCAGTTCTTC
TRBJ2-1	TRBV6-6	TRBD1	.	CASSLDRATYNEQFF	TGTGCCAGCAGCCTGGACAGGGCGACATACAATGAGCAGTTCTTC
TRBJ2-5	TRBV4-1	TRBD2	.	CASSPGLAGDRQETQYF	TGCGCCAGCAGCCCGGGACTAGCGGGGGACCGCCAAGAGACCCAGTACTTC
TRBJ2-7	TRBV28	TRBD2	.	CASNPLAGGTYEQYF	TGTGCCAGCAACCCCCTAGCGGGGGGGACCTACGAGCAGTACTTC
TRBJ1-1	TRBV5-6	TRBD1	.	CASRTTGGNTEAFF	TGTGCCAGCAGAACAACAGGGGGGAACACTGAAGCTTTCTTT